This TCR beta chain was observed in a study of blood T cell repertoires in COVID-19. Sequencing was performed with immunoSEQ multiplex PCR; in TCRdb, only in-frame clones are kept and a portion is missing. The table has about 150,000 clones, about 74% seen once; the top ten hold around a sixth. This clone turned up a few times. Germline CDR1 is SGHRS and CDR2 is YFSETQ. This CDR3 contains 17 residues. Trimming cost V 4 bases and J 0 bases; bases outside gene matches: 9. The chain combines TRBV5-1 with TRBJ2-1; 8 bases fit TRBD1. The sequenced sample was peripheral blood. The receptor's source is a man aged 50 to 60 with acute or convalescent COVID-19. The CDR3 coding sequence is TGCGCCAGCAGCCCTACTCAGGGGGCTAGCTCCTACAATGAGCAGTTCTTC. Encoded protein: CASSPTQGASSYNEQFF.